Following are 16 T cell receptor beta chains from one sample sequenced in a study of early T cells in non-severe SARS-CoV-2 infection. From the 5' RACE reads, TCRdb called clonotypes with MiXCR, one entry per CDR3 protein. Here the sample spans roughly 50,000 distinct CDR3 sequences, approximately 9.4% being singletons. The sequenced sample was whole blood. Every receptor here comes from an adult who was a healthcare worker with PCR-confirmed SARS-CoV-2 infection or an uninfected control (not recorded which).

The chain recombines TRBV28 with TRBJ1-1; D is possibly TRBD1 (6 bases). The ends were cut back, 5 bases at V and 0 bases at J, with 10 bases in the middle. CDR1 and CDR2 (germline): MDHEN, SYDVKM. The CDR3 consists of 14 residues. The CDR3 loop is CASSLGQLNTEAFF. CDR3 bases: TGTGCCAGCAGTCTCGGACAGCTGAACACTGAAGCTTTCTTT.

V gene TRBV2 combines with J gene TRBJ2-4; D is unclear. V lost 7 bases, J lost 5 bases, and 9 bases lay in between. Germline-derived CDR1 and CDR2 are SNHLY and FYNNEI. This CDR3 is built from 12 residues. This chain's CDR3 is CASNPGQNIQYF. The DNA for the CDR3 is TGTGCCAGCAATCCCGGGCAAAACATTCAGTACTTC. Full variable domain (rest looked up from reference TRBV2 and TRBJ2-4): EPEVTQTPSHQVTQMGQEVILRCVPISNHLYFYWYRQILGQKVEFLVSFYNNEISEKSEIFDDQFSVERPDGSNFTLKIRSTKLEDSAMYFCASNPGQNIQYFGAGTRLSVL.

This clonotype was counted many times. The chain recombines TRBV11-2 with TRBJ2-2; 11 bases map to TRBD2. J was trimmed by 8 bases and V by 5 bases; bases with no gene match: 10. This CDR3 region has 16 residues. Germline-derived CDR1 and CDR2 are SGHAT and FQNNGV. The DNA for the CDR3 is TGTGCCAGCAGCCCGCCCTTTAGCGGGGGGGGAGGGGAGCTGTTTTTT. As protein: CASSPPFSGGGGELFF.

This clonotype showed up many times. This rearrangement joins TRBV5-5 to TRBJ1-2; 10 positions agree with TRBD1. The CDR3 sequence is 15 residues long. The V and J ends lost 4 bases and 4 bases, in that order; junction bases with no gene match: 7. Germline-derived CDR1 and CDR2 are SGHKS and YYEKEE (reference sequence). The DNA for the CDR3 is TGTGCCAGCAGCGTGGACAGGGGGTTCGCCTATGGCTACACCTTC. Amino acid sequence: CASSVDRGFAYGYTF.

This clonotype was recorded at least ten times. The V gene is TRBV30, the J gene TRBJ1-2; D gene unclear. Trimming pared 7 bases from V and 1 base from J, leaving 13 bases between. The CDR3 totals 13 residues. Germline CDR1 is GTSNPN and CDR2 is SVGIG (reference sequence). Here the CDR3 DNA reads TGTGCCTACAAACAACCGTATAACTATGGCTACACCTTC. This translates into CAYKQPYNYGYTF.

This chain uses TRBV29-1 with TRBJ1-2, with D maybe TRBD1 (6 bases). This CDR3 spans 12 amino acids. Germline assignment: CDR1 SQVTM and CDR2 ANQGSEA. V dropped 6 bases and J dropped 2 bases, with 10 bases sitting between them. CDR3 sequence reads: CSVLTGNYGYTF. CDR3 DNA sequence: TGCAGCGTACTCACAGGGAACTATGGCTACACCTTC. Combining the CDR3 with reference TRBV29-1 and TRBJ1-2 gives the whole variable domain SAVISQKPSRDICQRGTSLTIQCQVDSQVTMMFWYRQQPGQSLTLIATANQGSEATYESGFVIDKFPISRPNLTFSTLTVSNMSPEDSSIYLCSVLTGNYGYTFGSGTRLTVV.

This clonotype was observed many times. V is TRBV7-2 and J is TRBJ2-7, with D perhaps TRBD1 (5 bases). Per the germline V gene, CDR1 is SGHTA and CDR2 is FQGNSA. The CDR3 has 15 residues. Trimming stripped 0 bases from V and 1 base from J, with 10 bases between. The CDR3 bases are TGTGCCAGCAGCTTAGCAACAGGTGAATCCTACGAGCAGTACTTC. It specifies CASSLATGESYEQYF.

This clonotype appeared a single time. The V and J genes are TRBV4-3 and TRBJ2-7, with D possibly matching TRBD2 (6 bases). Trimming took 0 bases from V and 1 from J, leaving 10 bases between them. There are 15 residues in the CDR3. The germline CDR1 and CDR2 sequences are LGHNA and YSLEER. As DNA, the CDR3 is TGCGCCAGCAGCCAAGACAGGGAGGTGTCCTACGAGCAGTACTTC. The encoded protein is CASSQDREVSYEQYF.

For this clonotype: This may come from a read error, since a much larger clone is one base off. This chain's CDR3 is CASTQAPRAGGSTDTQYF. The DNA of the CDR3 is TGCGCCAGCACCCAAGCCCCGAGGGCGGGAGGATCCACAGATACGCAGTATTTT. The rearrangement joins TRBV4-1 to TRBJ2-3; TRBD2 aligns across 8 bases. This CDR3 is built from 18 residues. Germline CDR1 MGHRA, CDR2 YSYEKL.

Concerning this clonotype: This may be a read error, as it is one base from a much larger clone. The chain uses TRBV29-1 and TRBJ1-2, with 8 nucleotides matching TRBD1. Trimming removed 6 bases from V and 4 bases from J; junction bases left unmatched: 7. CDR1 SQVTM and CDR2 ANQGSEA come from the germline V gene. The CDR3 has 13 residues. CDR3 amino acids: CSVWTGISYGYTF. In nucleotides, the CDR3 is TGCAGCGTCTGGACAGGGATAAGCTATGGCTACACCTTC.

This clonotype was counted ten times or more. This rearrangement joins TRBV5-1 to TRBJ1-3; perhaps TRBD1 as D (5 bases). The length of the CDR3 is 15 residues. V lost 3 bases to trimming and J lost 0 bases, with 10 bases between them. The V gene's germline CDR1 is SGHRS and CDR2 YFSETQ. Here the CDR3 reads CASSYDSASGNTIYF. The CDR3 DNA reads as TGCGCCAGCAGCTATGACAGCGCCTCTGGAAACACCATATATTTT.

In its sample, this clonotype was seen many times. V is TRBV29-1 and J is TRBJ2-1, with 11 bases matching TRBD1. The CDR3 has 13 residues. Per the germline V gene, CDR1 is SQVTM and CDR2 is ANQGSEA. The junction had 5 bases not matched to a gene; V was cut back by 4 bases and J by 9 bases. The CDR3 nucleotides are TGCAGCGTTGGTGGACAGGGGGCAGGTGAGCAGTTCTTC. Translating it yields CSVGGQGAGEQFF.

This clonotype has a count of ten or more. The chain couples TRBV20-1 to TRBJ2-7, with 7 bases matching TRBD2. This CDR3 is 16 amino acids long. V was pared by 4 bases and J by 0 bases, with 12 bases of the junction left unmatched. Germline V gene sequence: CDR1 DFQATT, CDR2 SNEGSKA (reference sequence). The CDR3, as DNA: TGCAGTGCTAAGTCAGCGGGGACCCAATACTCCTACGAGCAGTACTTC. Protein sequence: CSAKSAGTQYSYEQYF.

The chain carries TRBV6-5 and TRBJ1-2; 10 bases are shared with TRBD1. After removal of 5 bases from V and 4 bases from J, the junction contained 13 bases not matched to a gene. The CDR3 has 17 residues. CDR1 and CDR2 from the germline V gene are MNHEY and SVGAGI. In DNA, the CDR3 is TGTGCCAGCAGTGTCCGGGACAGGGGCGCTAGTTTCTATGGCTACACCTTC. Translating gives CASSVRDRGASFYGYTF.

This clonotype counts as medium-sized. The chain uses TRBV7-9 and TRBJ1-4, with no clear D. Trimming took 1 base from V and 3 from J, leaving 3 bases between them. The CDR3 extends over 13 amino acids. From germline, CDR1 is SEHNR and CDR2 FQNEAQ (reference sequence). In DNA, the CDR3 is TGTGCCAGCAGCTTAGGGTCTAATGAAAAACTGTTTTTT. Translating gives CASSLGSNEKLFF.

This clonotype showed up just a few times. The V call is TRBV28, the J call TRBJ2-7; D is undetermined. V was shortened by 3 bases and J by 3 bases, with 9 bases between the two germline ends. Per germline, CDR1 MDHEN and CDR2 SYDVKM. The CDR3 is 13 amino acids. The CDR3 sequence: CASSFGVGYEQYF. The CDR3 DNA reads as TGTGCCAGCAGTTTTGGCGTCGGCTACGAGCAGTACTTC.